Listed below are T cell receptor beta chains from one sample, sequenced in a study of PD-1 blockade in mismatch repair-deficient tumors. What these receptors recognize is not known. TCRdb's table, derived via immunoSEQ multiplex PCR, lists solely in-frame clones and lacks some. The table lists over 9,000 clones, under 95% of them singletons. Sequencing was performed on cells cultured in vitro, taken from a patient treated with pembrolizumab. All receptors derive from an adult with mismatch repair-deficient cancer. Each CDR3 is given without its conserved first and last residue.

cdr3_aa j_call v_call
ASSLAGRGTYTDTQY TRBJ2-3 TRBV28
ASSLIAGYNEQF TRBJ2-1 TRBV18
ASSVPLSSRPLPQETQY TRBJ2-5 TRBV6-1
ASRTRHSYNSPLH TRBJ1-6 TRBV5-6
ASSLRTSGSDEQF TRBJ2-1 TRBV5-5
ASSSGQNQETQY TRBJ2-5 TRBV5-1
ASSPNPGGGYT TRBJ1-2 TRBV19
ASSESPLAGWINTGELF TRBJ2-2 TRBV10-2
ASSLTSRAVMY TRBJ2-7 TRBV5-1
ASSDGTRQETQY TRBJ2-5 TRBV5-1
ASSRVGRGQVSNQPQH TRBJ1-5 TRBV11-3
ASSLEAGNTDTQY TRBJ2-3 TRBV11-3
ASNPLAHYEQY TRBJ2-7 TRBV11-2
ASGPSGGRLNEQF TRBJ2-1 TRBV6-4
ASTLRVGRDEQY TRBJ2-7 TRBV6-5
ASSLNLAAPYNEQF TRBJ2-1 TRBV7-2
ASSSSTGVVYNEQF TRBJ2-1 TRBV7-2
ASSDTLAQPQH TRBJ1-5 TRBV6-1
ASSILTGDSNQPQH TRBJ1-5 TRBV19
ASSWLAETQY TRBJ2-5 TRBV5-1
ASSILSRDQPQH TRBJ1-5 TRBV19
ASSYTGTTFGQY TRBJ2-7 TRBV5-1
ASRTSGSAGELF TRBJ2-2 TRBV5-4
SVLDHEQY TRBJ2-7 TRBV29-1
ASSFGAGGMKRNTEAF TRBJ1-1 TRBV27
ASSVPMRELGNEQF TRBJ2-1 TRBV9
ASSQQGAGDQPQH TRBJ1-5 TRBV19
ASSLSGSDTGELF TRBJ2-2 TRBV4-2
ASSLLAGESGEQY TRBJ2-7 TRBV7-9